This entry features one TCR beta chain sequence. The data stem from a study of blood T cell repertoires in COVID-19. Only in-frame clones appear in the TCRdb table, and some are missing; sequencing was by immunoSEQ multiplex PCR. The table lists about 480,000 clones, nearly 90% of them singletons. This CDR3 spans 16 amino acids. Trimming cost V 1 base and J 3 bases; bases outside gene matches: 7. Germline V gene lookup returns CDR1 MGHRA and CDR2 YSYEKL. The genes are TRBV4-1 and TRBJ2-7, with 9 nucleotides matching TRBD2. Sequences were obtained from PBMCs or T cells enriched from blood (not recorded which). The clonotype originates from a young woman with acute COVID-19. The CDR3 loop is CASSQALAGAYYEQYF. In DNA form, the CDR3 reads TGCGCCAGCAGCCAAGCATTAGCGGGGGCCTACTACGAGCAGTACTTC.